The clone carrying this T cell receptor (beta chain) was recorded only once. Its specificity is not known. Peripheral blood came from all dose cohorts at three timepoints. This entry comes from a study of OX40 agonist ivuxolimab in advanced cancers. Overall study: The group had a mean age of around 64 years, ranged from roughly 20 to 80, and was 82.7% male. Eligibility rules accepted prior anti-PD-1, anti-PD-L1 or anti-CTLA-4 therapy, and 30% to 40% had some. Regarding the study as a whole: There were, on average, more expanded clones in CD8+ T cells than in CD4+.

Here immunoSEQ multiplex PCR was the method, and the copy in TCRdb shows in-frame clones only, minus some. The sample shows about 75,000 clones, about 88% of them seen only once. CDR3 length: 15 residues. Germline V lookup: CDR1 SGHAT, CDR2 FQNNGV. V lost 5 bases and J 3 bases, leaving 13 bases between the germline ends. This TCR was recovered from an adult with an advanced solid tumor such as melanoma, head and neck, liver or kidney cancer. The sample was CD4+ or CD8+ T cells sorted from blood, taken in a trial of the OX40 agonist ivuxolimab. The rearrangement links TRBV11-2 to TRBJ1-4; D ambiguous. The CDR3: CASSRALGSNEKLFF. The CDR3 region has the DNA TGTGCCAGCAGCCGGGCGTTGGGATCTAATGAAAAACTGTTTTTT.